This T cell receptor beta chain appears in the sequencing data of a study of tumor-infiltrating lymphocytes in primary liver carcinoma. General observations from the study: Tumor-adjacent and tumor-blood pairs shared a smaller degree of overlap than tumor region pairs. When set against blood, tumors had a significantly higher top-250-clone fraction (p = 0.039). Researchers report that only about 7.5-24% of top clones turned up in all five tumor regions.

Turning to this clonotype: Its target is unknown. Lacking the conserved final phenylalanine or tryptophan, this CDR3 likely reflects a read error.

Reverse transcription of 500 ng total RNA with a constant-region primer produced TCR beta cDNA. Three nested multiplex PCR rounds, a slightly modified ARM-PCR method, built the TCR beta libraries. A C-beta reverse primer was combined with TRBV1-TRBV30 forward primers in the first two PCR rounds, and each round had 10 cycles. TCRdb re-derived calls from the multiplex PCR reads in MiXCR, one entry per CDR3 protein. The sample lists approximately 110,000 distinct CDR3 sequences, 50% to 65% seen once, with around 9.7% in the top ten. The tissue used was unsorted bulk material of roughly 17-34 mg. RNA and DNA were co-extracted from it with the AllPrep DNA/RNA mini kit. The CDR3 totals 14 residues. Germline CDR1 SGHAT, CDR2 FQNNGV.

The sample was liver tumor tissue from sampling region 1. As for subset: tumor region T1, superior pole. V usage is TRBV11-2 and J usage is TRBJ2-7; 7 nucleotides agree with TRBD1. This receptor was identified in a woman between 55 and 75 years old with primary liver carcinoma and hepatitis B virus infection. CDR3 region: CASGHRDSPYVQYS. The CDR3 DNA reads TGTGCCAGCGGCCACCGGGACAGCCCCTACGTGCAGTACTCC.